This T cell receptor beta chain originates from a study of T cells in narcolepsy. Study as a whole: Enrolled donors included narcolepsy type 1 or type 2 patients and healthy controls. Study outcomes and limitations: Autoreactive clone sequences were missing from some blood memory CD4+ repertoires. Blood of same and different patients, but not healthy controls, reportedly held recurring autoreactive clonotypes. HCRT-specific and TRIB2-specific autoreactive clonotypes appeared among same-patient CSF and blood CD4+ clonotypes.

V was pared by 4 bases and J by 3 bases, with 14 bases of the junction left unmatched. There are 18 residues in the CDR3. The germline CDR1 and CDR2 sequences are SGHNT and YENEEA. Points on this clone: Its antigen is not known.

Assay used: immunoSEQ multiplex PCR; TCRdb lists only in-frame clones, some missing. Of about 20,000 clones in the sample, around 81% were seen once. The chain carries TRBV11-3 and TRBJ1-1; 10 bases align to TRBD1. The sample consisted of memory (CD45RA-) CD4+ T cells from blood. The receptor was isolated from a human donor in good health. DNA for the CDR3: TGTGCCAGCAGCTCAAAGGGGTATTGGGGGACAGGGGACACTGAAGCTTTCTTT. It translates to CASSSKGYWGTGDTEAFF. The full variable domain, with the rest looked up from reference TRBV11-3 and TRBJ1-1, is EAGVVQSPRYKIIEKKQPVAFWCNPISGHNTLYWYLQNLGQGPELLIRYENEEAVDDSQLPKDRFSAERLKGVDSTLKIQPAELGDSAVYLCASSSKGYWGTGDTEAFFGQGTRLTVV.